This is a list of T cell receptor beta chains from one sample in a study of shared clonotypes between healthy human individuals. Libraries were prepared by immunoSEQ multiplex PCR; TCRdb keeps only in-frame clonotypes and omits some of them. The sample includes some 1,100,000 clones, about 84% of them seen just once. The sequenced material came from memory CD4+ T cells from PBMCs. Receptors originate from a man younger than 35 in good health. Some clones in this sample may be carry-over from other donors' samples. CDR3s include the opening cysteine and the closing phenylalanine or tryptophan. Each record gives: V gene, clone size, D gene, J gene, CDR3 protein, CDR3 DNA. The D gene is left open where the match is weak. Rows may omit the clone size; those that give it use once, few, many or a size class.

V gene: TRBV5-1
clone size: once
D gene: TRBD1
J gene: TRBJ1-4
CDR3 protein: CASSLDPPGQGSTNEKLFF
CDR3 DNA: TGCGCCAGCAGCTTGGATCCCCCGGGACAGGGATCAACTAATGAAAAACTGTTTTTT

V gene: TRBV7-9
clone size: -
D gene: -
J gene: TRBJ2-1
CDR3 protein: CASRKDNYNEQFF
CDR3 DNA: TGTGCCAGCAGAAAGGACAACTACAATGAGCAGTTCTTC

V gene: TRBV7-9
clone size: -
D gene: -
J gene: TRBJ1-3
CDR3 protein: CASSLTTGALGNTIYF
CDR3 DNA: TGTGCCAGCAGCTTAACCACCGGGGCCCTCGGAAACACCATATATTTT

V gene: TRBV2
clone size: -
D gene: -
J gene: TRBJ1-1
CDR3 protein: CASSVRLNTEAFF
CDR3 DNA: TGTGCCAGCAGTGTGAGATTGAACACTGAAGCTTTCTTT

V gene: TRBV9
clone size: -
D gene: -
J gene: TRBJ2-1
CDR3 protein: CASSLADSSYNEQFF
CDR3 DNA: TGTGCCAGCAGCTTAGCGGATAGCTCCTACAATGAGCAGTTCTTC

V gene: TRBV20-1
clone size: few
D gene: -
J gene: TRBJ1-2
CDR3 protein: CSASKRYGYTF
CDR3 DNA: TGCAGTGCTAGCAAACGGTATGGCTACACCTTC

V gene: TRBV7-9
clone size: few
D gene: -
J gene: TRBJ2-7
CDR3 protein: CASSLVSGPYEQYF
CDR3 DNA: TGTGCCAGCAGCTTAGTTAGCGGCCCCTACGAGCAGTACTTC

V gene: TRBV13
clone size: -
D gene: TRBD2
J gene: TRBJ2-3
CDR3 protein: CASSSRLAPRDTQYF
CDR3 DNA: TGTGCCAGCAGCTCCCGACTAGCGCCAAGAGATACGCAGTATTTT

V gene: TRBV4-3
clone size: -
D gene: -
J gene: TRBJ2-2
CDR3 protein: CASSRTGELFF
CDR3 DNA: TGCGCCAGCAGCCGCACCGGGGAGCTGTTTTTT

V gene: TRBV7-9
clone size: few
D gene: TRBD2
J gene: TRBJ2-5
CDR3 protein: CAVRLAETQETQYF
CDR3 DNA: TGTGCCGTCCGACTAGCGGAAACTCAAGAGACCCAGTACTTC

V gene: TRBV30
clone size: few
D gene: -
J gene: TRBJ1-1
CDR3 protein: CAWGIGLNTEAFF
CDR3 DNA: TGTGCCTGGGGTATCGGGCTGAACACTGAAGCTTTCTTT

V gene: TRBV2
clone size: -
D gene: TRBD1
J gene: TRBJ1-5
CDR3 protein: CASSKTGVSSNQPQHF
CDR3 DNA: TGTGCCAGCAGTAAAACAGGGGTCTCGAGCAATCAGCCCCAGCATTTT

V gene: TRBV6-5
clone size: -
D gene: -
J gene: TRBJ2-7
CDR3 protein: CASSYSRGSHEQYF
CDR3 DNA: TGTGCCAGCAGTTACTCCAGGGGTTCCCACGAGCAGTACTTC

V gene: TRBV27
clone size: -
D gene: TRBD1
J gene: TRBJ2-7
CDR3 protein: CASSLRTGGPYEQYF
CDR3 DNA: TGTGCCAGCAGTTTAAGGACAGGAGGCCCCTACGAGCAGTACTTC

V gene: TRBV5-1
clone size: -
D gene: TRBD2
J gene: TRBJ2-3
CDR3 protein: CASSDKREGADTQYF
CDR3 DNA: TGCGCCAGCAGCGACAAGCGGGAGGGTGCAGATACGCAGTATTTT

V gene: TRBV2
clone size: -
D gene: -
J gene: TRBJ1-3
CDR3 protein: CASSDFGGASNTIYF
CDR3 DNA: TGTGCCAGCAGTGATTTCGGTGGGGCTTCGAACACCATATATTTT

V gene: TRBV4-1
clone size: -
D gene: -
J gene: TRBJ2-1
CDR3 protein: CASSQEGIEQFF
CDR3 DNA: TGCGCCAGCAGCCAAGAGGGCATTGAGCAGTTCTTC

V gene: TRBV2
clone size: few
D gene: -
J gene: TRBJ1-5
CDR3 protein: CASSERHSDQPQHF
CDR3 DNA: TGTGCCAGCAGTGAGAGGCATTCAGATCAGCCCCAGCATTTT

V gene: TRBV25-1
clone size: once
D gene: TRBD1
J gene: TRBJ1-2
CDR3 protein: CASTGTGRIGGYTF
CDR3 DNA: TGTGCCAGCACAGGGACAGGGAGGATAGGGGGCTACACCTTC

V gene: TRBV19
clone size: -
D gene: TRBD2
J gene: TRBJ2-7
CDR3 protein: CASSPQRDSVWDEQYF
CDR3 DNA: TGTGCCAGTAGTCCTCAGCGGGATTCAGTATGGGACGAGCAGTACTTC

V gene: TRBV7-2
clone size: -
D gene: -
J gene: TRBJ2-4
CDR3 protein: CASSPLGGVSNIQYF
CDR3 DNA: TGTGCCAGCAGCCCCCTCGGCGGGGTCTCGAACATTCAGTACTTC

V gene: TRBV18
clone size: -
D gene: -
J gene: TRBJ2-7
CDR3 protein: CASSPLHSSDRSYEQYF
CDR3 DNA: TGTGCCAGCTCACCACTTCATAGCAGTGACAGGTCCTACGAGCAGTACTTC

V gene: TRBV6-1
clone size: few
D gene: -
J gene: TRBJ2-7
CDR3 protein: CASSADRYSYEQYF
CDR3 DNA: TGTGCCAGCAGCGCGGACCGCTACTCCTACGAGCAGTACTTC

V gene: TRBV6-6
clone size: -
D gene: -
J gene: TRBJ2-1
CDR3 protein: CASSFGQHTNEQFF
CDR3 DNA: TGTGCCAGCAGTTTCGGGCAGCACACCAATGAGCAGTTCTTC

V gene: TRBV7-2
clone size: -
D gene: -
J gene: TRBJ1-1
CDR3 protein: CASTKVGRRNTEAFF
CDR3 DNA: TGTGCCAGCACCAAAGTCGGCAGGAGGAACACTGAAGCTTTCTTT

V gene: TRBV30
clone size: -
D gene: -
J gene: TRBJ1-4
CDR3 protein: CAWSAGPNEKLFF
CDR3 DNA: TGTGCCTGGAGCGCTGGGCCGAATGAAAAACTGTTTTTT

V gene: TRBV23-1
clone size: -
D gene: -
J gene: TRBJ2-7
CDR3 protein: CASSHGPSSSYEQYF
CDR3 DNA: TGCGCCAGCAGTCATGGCCCTTCCAGCTCCTACGAGCAGTACTTC

V gene: TRBV30
clone size: many
D gene: TRBD1
J gene: TRBJ1-3
CDR3 protein: CAWRRDRLHGNTIYF
CDR3 DNA: TGTGCCTGGAGGCGGGACAGATTGCATGGAAACACCATATATTTT

V gene: TRBV5-6
clone size: -
D gene: TRBD2
J gene: TRBJ2-1
CDR3 protein: CASTTTTSVYNEQFF
CDR3 DNA: TGTGCCAGCACTACCACGACTAGCGTATACAATGAGCAGTTCTTC

V gene: TRBV27
clone size: -
D gene: TRBD2
J gene: TRBJ2-7
CDR3 protein: CASSSGGRARYEQYF
CDR3 DNA: TGTGCCAGCAGTTCCGGCGGGAGGGCCAGGTACGAGCAGTACTTC

V gene: TRBV7-3
clone size: -
D gene: TRBD1
J gene: TRBJ1-5
CDR3 protein: CASSRDRGQPQHF
CDR3 DNA: TGTGCCAGCAGCCGTGACAGGGGACAGCCCCAGCATTTT

V gene: TRBV14
clone size: -
D gene: TRBD2
J gene: TRBJ2-1
CDR3 protein: CASSPRLAGEQFF
CDR3 DNA: TGTGCCAGCAGCCCCCGACTAGCGGGTGAGCAGTTCTTC

V gene: TRBV5-6
clone size: -
D gene: TRBD1
J gene: TRBJ1-2
CDR3 protein: CASSLEGTGHNIYGYTF
CDR3 DNA: TGTGCCAGCAGCTTGGAAGGGACAGGGCATAATATCTATGGCTACACCTTC

V gene: TRBV5-1
clone size: once
D gene: TRBD1
J gene: TRBJ1-2
CDR3 protein: CASSDQGQGVGYTF
CDR3 DNA: TGCGCCAGCAGCGACCAGGGACAGGGTGTTGGCTACACCTTC

V gene: TRBV4-3
clone size: -
D gene: TRBD1
J gene: TRBJ2-5
CDR3 protein: CASSRGQGRQETQYF
CDR3 DNA: TGCGCCAGCAGCCGTGGACAGGGGCGACAAGAGACCCAGTACTTC

V gene: TRBV4-2
clone size: -
D gene: -
J gene: TRBJ2-7
CDR3 protein: CASSQVLTLYEQYF
CDR3 DNA: TGTGCCAGCAGCCAAGTGCTAACCCTCTACGAGCAGTACTTC

V gene: TRBV5-6
clone size: -
D gene: -
J gene: TRBJ2-2
CDR3 protein: CASSLWDGDMTGELFF
CDR3 DNA: TGTGCCAGCAGCTTGTGGGACGGGGATATGACCGGGGAGCTGTTTTTT

V gene: TRBV28
clone size: -
D gene: -
J gene: TRBJ1-2
CDR3 protein: CASSFPRGGAWGYTF
CDR3 DNA: TGTGCCAGCAGTTTTCCACGGGGAGGGGCTTGGGGCTACACCTTC

V gene: TRBV7-2
clone size: -
D gene: -
J gene: TRBJ2-5
CDR3 protein: CASSLVSTRETQYF
CDR3 DNA: TGTGCCAGCAGCTTAGTTAGCACCCGTGAGACCCAGTACTTC

V gene: TRBV6-1
clone size: -
D gene: TRBD2
J gene: TRBJ2-7
CDR3 protein: CASSERSGSNEQYF
CDR3 DNA: TGTGCCAGCAGTGAACGTAGCGGGAGCAACGAGCAGTACTTC

V gene: TRBV21-1
clone size: -
D gene: -
J gene: TRBJ2-1
CDR3 protein: CASSKAANYGLAVNSYNEQFF
CDR3 DNA: TGTGCCAGCAGCAAAGCGGCTAATTATGGACTAGCGGTGAACTCCTACAATGAGCAGTTCTTC